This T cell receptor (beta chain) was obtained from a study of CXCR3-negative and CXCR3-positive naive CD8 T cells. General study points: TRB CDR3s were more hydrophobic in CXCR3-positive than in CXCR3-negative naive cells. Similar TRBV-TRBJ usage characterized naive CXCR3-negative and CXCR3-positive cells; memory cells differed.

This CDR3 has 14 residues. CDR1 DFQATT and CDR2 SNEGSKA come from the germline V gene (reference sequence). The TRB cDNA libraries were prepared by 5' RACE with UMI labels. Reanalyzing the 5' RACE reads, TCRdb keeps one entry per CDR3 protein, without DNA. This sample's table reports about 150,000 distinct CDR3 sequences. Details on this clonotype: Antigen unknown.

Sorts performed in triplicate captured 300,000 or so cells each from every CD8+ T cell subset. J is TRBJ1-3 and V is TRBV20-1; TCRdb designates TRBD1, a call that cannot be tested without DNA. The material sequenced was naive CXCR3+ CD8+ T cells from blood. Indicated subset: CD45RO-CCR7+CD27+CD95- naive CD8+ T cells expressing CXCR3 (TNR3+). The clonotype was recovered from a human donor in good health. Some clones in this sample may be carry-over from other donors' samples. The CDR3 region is CSAPVGFSGNTIYF.